The following is a T cell receptor (beta chain) sequence with its context. Antigen: not known. Genomic DNA belonging to each subset was distributed in equal measure over several immunoSEQ plates. In the authors' workflow: ImmunoSEQ supplied junction-only sequences lacking quality scores, so filtering was different. Only in-frame clones appear in the TCRdb table, and some are missing; sequencing was by immunoSEQ multiplex PCR. Clone size and V and J calls were adopted from that table, with D and trimming inferred from the DNA. The repertoire holds fewer than 1.8 million clones, with 97% to 99% as singletons. These data belong to a study of shared clonotypes between healthy human individuals. CDR1 is SGHTA, CDR2 FQGNSA, per germline. Trimming cost V 4 bases and J 3 bases; bases outside gene matches: 2. The CDR3 is 14 residues long. Findings and caveats of the study: Generation of non-shared clonotypes was less probable than generation of clonotypes shared by all four donors.

Sample: naive CD4+ T cells sorted from blood. The sample's subset: CD45RA+ positively selected. The sequence derives from a man aged 30-40 years in good health. This rearrangement joins TRBV7-2 to TRBJ2-3, with 9 nucleotides matching TRBD1. CDR3 DNA: TGTGCCAGCAGCTACGGACAGGGGACAGATACGCAGTATTTT. It codes for CASSYGQGTDTQYF.